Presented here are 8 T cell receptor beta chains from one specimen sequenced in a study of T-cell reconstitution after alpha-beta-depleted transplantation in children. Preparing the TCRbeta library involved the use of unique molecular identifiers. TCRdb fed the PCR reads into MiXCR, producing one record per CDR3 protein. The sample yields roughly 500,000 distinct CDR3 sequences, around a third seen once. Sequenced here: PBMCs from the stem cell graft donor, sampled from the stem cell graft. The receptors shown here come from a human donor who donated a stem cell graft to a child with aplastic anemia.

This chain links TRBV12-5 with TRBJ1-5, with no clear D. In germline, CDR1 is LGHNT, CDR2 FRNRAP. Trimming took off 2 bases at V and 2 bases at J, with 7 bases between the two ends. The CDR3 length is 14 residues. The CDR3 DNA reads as TGTGCTAGTGGTTTGAGAGGATGCAATCAGCCCCAGCATTTT. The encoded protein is CASGLRGCNQPQHF.

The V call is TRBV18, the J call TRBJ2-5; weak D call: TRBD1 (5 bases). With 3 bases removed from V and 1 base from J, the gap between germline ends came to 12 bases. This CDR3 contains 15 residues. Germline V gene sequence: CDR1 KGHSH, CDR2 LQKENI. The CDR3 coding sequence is TGTGCCAGCTCACCGCCAGGGATTTTCCAAGAGACCCAGTACTTC. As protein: CASSPPGIFQETQYF.

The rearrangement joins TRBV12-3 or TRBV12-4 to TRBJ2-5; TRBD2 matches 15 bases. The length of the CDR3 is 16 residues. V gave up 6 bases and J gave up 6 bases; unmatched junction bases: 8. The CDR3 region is CASRPAGTSGRKTQYF. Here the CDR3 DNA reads TGTGCCAGCAGGCCCGCCGGGACTAGCGGGAGGAAGACCCAGTACTTC.

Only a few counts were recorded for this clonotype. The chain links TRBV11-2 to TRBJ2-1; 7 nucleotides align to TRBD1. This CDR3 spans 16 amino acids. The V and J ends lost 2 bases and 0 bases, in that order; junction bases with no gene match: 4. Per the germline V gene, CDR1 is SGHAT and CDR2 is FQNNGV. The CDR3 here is CASSLRGDSSYNEQFF. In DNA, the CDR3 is TGTGCCAGCAGCTTAAGAGGGGACAGCTCCTACAATGAGCAGTTCTTC. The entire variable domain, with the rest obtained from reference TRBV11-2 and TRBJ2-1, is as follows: EAGVAQSPRYKIIEKRQSVAFWCNPISGHATLYWYQQILGQGPKLLIQFQNNGVVDDSQLPKDRFSAERLKGVDSTLKIQPAKLEDSAVYLCASSLRGDSSYNEQFFGPGTRLTVL.

The CDR3 nucleotides read TGTGCCAGCAGCTTAGCAGTTGAGACCCAGTACTTC. Translation gives CASSLAVETQYF. The chain links TRBV7-2 to TRBJ2-5; D unresolved. The CDR3 length is 12 residues. Between the trimmed V and J ends, which lost 0 bases and 5 bases, there was a span of 4 bases. Germline-derived CDR1 and CDR2 are SGHTA and FQGNSA.

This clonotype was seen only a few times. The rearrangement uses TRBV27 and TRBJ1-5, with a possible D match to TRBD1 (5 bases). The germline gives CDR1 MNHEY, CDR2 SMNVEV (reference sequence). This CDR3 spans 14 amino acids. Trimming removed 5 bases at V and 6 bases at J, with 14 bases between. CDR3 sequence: CASSGGGISQPQHF. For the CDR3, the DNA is TGTGCCAGCAGTGGGGGTGGTATTAGTCAGCCCCAGCATTTT.

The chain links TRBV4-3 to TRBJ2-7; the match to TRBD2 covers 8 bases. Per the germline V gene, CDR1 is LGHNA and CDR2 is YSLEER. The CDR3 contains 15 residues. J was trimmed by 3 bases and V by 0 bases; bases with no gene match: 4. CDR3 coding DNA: TGCGCCAGCAGCCAAGAGGCCAGCGGGAGCTACGAGCAGTACTTC. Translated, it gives CASSQEASGSYEQYF.

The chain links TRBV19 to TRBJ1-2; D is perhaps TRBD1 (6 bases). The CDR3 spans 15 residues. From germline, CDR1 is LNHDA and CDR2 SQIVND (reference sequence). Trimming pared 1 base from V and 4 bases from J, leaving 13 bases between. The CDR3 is CASSIAPQGAYGYTF. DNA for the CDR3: TGTGCCAGTAGTATAGCTCCACAGGGCGCCTATGGCTACACCTTC.